The present entry profiles one T cell receptor (beta chain) with its context. The antigen remains unidentified. Clones were sequenced by immunoSEQ multiplex PCR, and TCRdb holds only the in-frame ones, with some missing. The table has approximately 1,500,000 clones, roughly 96% seen once. The CDR3 consists of 13 residues. Trimming pared 4 bases from V and 3 bases from J, leaving 9 bases between. Germline V gene data show CDR1 as MNHEY and CDR2 as SVGAGI. This entry comes from a study of shared clonotypes between healthy human individuals. Study-wide results and caveats: With several donors compared, roughly 5% of naive CD4 clonotypes were shared. Rarefaction demonstrated incomplete sorted-subset sequencing despite large depth.

This receptor was taken from a man younger than 40 in good health. Sequenced input: naive CD4+ T cells sorted from blood. Documented subset: CD45RA+ positively selected. This rearrangement joins TRBV6-5 to TRBJ2-5; D is perhaps TRBD2 (6 bases). CDR3 DNA sequence: TGTGCCAGCAGTTTAGGCGGGGAAGAGACCCAGTACTTC. This codes for CASSLGGEETQYF.